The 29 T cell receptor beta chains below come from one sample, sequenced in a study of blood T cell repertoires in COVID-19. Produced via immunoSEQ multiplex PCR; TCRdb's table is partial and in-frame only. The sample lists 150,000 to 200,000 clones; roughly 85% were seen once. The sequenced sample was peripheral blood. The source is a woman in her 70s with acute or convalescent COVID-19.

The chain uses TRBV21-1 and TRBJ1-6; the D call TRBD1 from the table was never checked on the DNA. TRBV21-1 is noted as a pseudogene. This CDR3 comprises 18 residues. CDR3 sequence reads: CASSKVPVGSPVVSPLHF. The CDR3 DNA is TGTGCCAGCAGCAAAGTACCGGTGGGCAGTCCGGTTGTTTCACCCCTCCACTTT.

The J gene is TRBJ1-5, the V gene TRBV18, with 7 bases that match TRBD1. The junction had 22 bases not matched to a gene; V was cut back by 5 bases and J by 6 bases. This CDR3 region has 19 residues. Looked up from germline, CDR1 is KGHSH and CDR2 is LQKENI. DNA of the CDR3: TGTGCCAGCTCAGTCCGTCCGGGACAGTTCCTCTCCGCCAGTCAGCCCCAGCATTTT. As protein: CASSVRPGQFLSASQPQHF.

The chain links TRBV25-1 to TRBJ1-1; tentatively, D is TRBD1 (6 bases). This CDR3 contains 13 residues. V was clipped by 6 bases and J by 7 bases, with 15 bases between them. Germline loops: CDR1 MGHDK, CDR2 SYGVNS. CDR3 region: CASSRQGLSEAFF. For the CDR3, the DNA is TGTGCCAGCAGCCGCCAGGGGTTGAGTGAAGCTTTCTTT.

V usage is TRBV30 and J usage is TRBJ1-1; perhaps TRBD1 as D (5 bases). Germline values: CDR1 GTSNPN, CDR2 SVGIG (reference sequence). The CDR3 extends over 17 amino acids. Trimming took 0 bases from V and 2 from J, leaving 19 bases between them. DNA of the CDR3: TGTGCCTGGAGTGTTACTTTATCCGGGACTAGTAACACTGAAGCTTTCTTT. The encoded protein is CAWSVTLSGTSNTEAFF.

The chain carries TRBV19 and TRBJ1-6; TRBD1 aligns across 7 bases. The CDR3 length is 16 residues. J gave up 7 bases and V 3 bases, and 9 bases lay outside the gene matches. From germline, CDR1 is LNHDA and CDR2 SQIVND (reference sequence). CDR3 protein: CASSIGPGQSNSPLHF. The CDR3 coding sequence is TGTGCCAGTAGTATCGGTCCGGGACAGTCGAATTCACCCCTCCACTTT. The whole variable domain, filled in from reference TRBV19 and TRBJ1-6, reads DGGITQSPKYLFRKEGQNVTLSCEQNLNHDAMYWYRQDPGQGLRLIYYSQIVNDFQKGDIAEGYSVSREKKESFPLTVTSAQKNPTAFYLCASSIGPGQSNSPLHFGNGTRLTVT.

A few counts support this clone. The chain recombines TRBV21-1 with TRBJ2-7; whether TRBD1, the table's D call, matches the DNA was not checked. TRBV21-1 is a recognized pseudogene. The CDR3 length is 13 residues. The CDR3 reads CASSKQGQYEQYF. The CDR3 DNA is TGTGCCAGCAGCAAACAGGGGCAATACGAGCAGTACTTC.

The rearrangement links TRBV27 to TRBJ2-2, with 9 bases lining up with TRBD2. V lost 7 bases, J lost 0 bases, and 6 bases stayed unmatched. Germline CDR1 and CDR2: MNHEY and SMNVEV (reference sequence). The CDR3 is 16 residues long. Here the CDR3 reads CASKTSGQSNTGELFF. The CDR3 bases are TGTGCCAGCAAAACTAGCGGGCAGTCGAACACCGGGGAGCTGTTTTTT.

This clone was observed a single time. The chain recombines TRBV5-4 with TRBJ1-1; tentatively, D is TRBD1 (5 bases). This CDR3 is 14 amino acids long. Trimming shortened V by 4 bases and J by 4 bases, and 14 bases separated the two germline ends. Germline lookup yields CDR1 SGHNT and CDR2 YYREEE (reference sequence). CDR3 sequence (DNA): TGTGCCAGCAGCGCGCGCGGGGGATTCACTGAAGCTTTCTTT. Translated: CASSARGGFTEAFF.

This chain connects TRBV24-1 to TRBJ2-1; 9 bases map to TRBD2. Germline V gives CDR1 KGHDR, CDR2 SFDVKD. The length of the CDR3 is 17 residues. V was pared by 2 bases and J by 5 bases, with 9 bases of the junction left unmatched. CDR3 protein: CATSDSGASGINNEQFF. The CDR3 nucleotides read TGTGCCACCAGTGATTCCGGGGCTAGCGGGATCAACAATGAGCAGTTCTTC.

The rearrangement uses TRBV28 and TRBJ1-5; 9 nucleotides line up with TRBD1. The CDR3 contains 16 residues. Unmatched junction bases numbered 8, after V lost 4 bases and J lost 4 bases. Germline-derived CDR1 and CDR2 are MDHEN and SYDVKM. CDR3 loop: CASSSKRQGGNQPQHF. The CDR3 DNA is TGTGCCAGCAGTTCCAAGAGACAGGGGGGAAATCAGCCCCAGCATTTT.

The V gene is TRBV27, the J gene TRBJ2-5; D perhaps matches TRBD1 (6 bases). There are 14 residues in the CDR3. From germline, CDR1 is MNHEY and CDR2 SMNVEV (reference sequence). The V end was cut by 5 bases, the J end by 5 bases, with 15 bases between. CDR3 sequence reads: CASSQDRRAETQYF. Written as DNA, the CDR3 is TGTGCCAGCAGTCAGGACAGAAGGGCCGAGACCCAGTACTTC.

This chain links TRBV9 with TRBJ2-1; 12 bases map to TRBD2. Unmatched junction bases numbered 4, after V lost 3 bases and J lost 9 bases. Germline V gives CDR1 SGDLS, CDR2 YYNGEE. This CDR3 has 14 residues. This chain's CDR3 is CASSASGRAGEQFF. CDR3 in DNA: TGTGCCAGCAGCGCTAGCGGGAGGGCCGGTGAGCAGTTCTTC.

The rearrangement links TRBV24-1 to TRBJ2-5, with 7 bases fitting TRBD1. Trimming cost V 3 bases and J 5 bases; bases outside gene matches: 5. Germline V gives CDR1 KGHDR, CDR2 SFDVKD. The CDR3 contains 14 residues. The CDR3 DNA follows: TGTGCCACCAGTGATGACAGGGCTTCGGAGACCCAGTACTTC. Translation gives CATSDDRASETQYF.

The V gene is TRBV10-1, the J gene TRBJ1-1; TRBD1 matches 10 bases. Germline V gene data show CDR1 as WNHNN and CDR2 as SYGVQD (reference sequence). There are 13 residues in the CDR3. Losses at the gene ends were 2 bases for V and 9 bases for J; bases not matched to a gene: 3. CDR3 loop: CASSEGTGAKAFF. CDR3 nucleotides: TGCGCCAGCAGTGAGGGGACAGGGGCTAAAGCTTTCTTT.

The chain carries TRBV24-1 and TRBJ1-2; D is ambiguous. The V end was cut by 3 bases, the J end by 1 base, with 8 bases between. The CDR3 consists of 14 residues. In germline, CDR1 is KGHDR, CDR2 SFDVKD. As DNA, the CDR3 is TGTGCCACCAGTGATCGCGGCAGTAACTATGGCTACACCTTC. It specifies CATSDRGSNYGYTF.

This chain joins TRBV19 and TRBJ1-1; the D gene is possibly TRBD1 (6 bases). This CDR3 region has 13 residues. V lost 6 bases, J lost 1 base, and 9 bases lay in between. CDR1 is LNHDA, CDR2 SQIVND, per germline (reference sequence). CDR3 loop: CASRETGNTEAFF. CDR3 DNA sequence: TGTGCCAGTAGGGAGACAGGGAACACTGAAGCTTTCTTT.

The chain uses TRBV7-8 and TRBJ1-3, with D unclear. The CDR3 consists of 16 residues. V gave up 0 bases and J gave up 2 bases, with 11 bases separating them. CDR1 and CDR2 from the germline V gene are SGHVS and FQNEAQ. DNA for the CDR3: TGTGCCAGCAGCTTAGCGACGGGTTACCCTGGAAACACCATATATTTT. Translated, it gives CASSLATGYPGNTIYF.

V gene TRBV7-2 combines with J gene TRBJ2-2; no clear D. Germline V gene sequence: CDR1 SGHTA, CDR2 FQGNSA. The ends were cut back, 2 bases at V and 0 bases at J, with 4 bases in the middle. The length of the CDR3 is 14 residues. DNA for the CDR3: TGTGCCAGCAGCTTATTTACGAACACCGGGGAGCTGTTTTTT. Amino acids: CASSLFTNTGELFF.

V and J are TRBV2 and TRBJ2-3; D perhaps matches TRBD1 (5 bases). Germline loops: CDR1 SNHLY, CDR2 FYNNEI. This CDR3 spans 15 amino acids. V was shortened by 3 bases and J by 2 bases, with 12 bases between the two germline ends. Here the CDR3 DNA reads TGTGCCAGCAGTGACAGGGTAACATTCACAGATACGCAGTATTTT. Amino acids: CASSDRVTFTDTQYF.

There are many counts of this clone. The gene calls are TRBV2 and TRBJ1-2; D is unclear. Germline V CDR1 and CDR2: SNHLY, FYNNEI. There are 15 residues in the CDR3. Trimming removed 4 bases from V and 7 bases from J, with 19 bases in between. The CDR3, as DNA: TGTGCCAGCAGTGCTTTGTTTGGGCCACTCGGTGGCTACACCTTC. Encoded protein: CASSALFGPLGGYTF.

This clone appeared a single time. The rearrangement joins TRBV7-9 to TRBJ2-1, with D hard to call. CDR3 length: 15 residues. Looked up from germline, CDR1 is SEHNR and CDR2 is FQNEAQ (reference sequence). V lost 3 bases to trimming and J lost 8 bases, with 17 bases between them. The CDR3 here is CASSLSGLGLDEQFF. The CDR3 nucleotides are TGTGCCAGCAGCTTGAGTGGATTGGGCCTCGATGAGCAGTTCTTC.

The CDR3 nucleotides read TGTGCCTGGAGACAGACGTACCAAGAGACCCAGTACTTC. Protein product: CAWRQTYQETQYF. This chain links TRBV30 with TRBJ2-5; no firm D call. Germline-derived CDR1 and CDR2 are GTSNPN and SVGIG (reference sequence). The CDR3 extends over 13 amino acids. The V end lost 3 bases, the J end lost 0 bases, and 8 bases lay between the germline ends. Combining the CDR3 with reference TRBV30 and TRBJ2-5 gives the whole variable domain SQTIHQWPATLVQPVGSPLSLECTVEGTSNPNLYWYRQAAGRGLQLLFYSVGIGQISSEVPQNLSASRPQDRQFILSSKKLLLSDSGFYLCAWRQTYQETQYFGPGTRLLVL.

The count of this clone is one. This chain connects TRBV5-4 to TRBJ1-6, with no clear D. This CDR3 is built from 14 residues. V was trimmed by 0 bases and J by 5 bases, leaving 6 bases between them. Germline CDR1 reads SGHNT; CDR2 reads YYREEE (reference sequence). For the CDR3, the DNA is TGTGCCAGCAGCTTGGAACAGCATAATTCACCCCTCCACTTT. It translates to CASSLEQHNSPLHF. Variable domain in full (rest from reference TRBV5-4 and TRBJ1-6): ETGVTQSPTHLIKTRGQQVTLRCSSQSGHNTVSWYQQALGQGPQFIFQYYREEENGRGNFPPRFSGLQFPNYSSELNVNALELDDSALYLCASSLEQHNSPLHFGNGTRLTVT.

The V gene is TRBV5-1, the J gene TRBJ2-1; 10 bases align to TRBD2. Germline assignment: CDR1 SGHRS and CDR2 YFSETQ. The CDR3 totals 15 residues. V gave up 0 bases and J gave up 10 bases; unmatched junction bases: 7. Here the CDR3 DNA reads TGCGCCAGCAGCTTGGGGACTAGCGGTATTGGGGAGCAGTTCTTC. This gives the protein CASSLGTSGIGEQFF. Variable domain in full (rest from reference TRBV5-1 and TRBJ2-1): KAGVTQTPRYLIKTRGQQVTLSCSPISGHRSVSWYQQTPGQGLQFLFEYFSETQRNKGNFPGRFSGRQFSNSRSEMNVSTLELGDSALYLCASSLGTSGIGEQFFGPGTRLTVL.

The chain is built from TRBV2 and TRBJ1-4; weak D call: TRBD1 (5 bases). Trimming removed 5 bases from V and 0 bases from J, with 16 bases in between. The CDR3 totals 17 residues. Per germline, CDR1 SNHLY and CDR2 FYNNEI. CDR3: CASSLMGRVATNEKLFF. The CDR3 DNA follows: TGTGCCAGCAGTTTGATGGGGCGAGTTGCAACTAATGAAAAACTGTTTTTT.

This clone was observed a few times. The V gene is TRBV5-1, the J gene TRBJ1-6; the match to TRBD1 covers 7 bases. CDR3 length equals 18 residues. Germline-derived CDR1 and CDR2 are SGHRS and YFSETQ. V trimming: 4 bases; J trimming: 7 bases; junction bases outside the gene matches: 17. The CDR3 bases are TGCGCCAGCAGCGGAGAGACAGGGACCGAGTTGGAGAATTCACCCCTCCACTTT. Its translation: CASSGETGTELENSPLHF.

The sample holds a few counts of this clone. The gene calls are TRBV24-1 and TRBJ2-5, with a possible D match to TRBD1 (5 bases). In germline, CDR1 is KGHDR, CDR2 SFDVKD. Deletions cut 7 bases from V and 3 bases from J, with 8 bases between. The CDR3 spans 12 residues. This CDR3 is CATSKGEETQYF. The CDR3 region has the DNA TGTGCCACCAGCAAAGGGGAAGAGACCCAGTACTTC.

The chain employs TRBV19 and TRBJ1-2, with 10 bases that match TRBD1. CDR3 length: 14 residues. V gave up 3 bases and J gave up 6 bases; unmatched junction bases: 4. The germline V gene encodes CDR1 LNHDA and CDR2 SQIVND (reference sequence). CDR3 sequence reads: CASSIFGTGDGYTF. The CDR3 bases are TGTGCCAGTAGTATTTTCGGGACAGGGGATGGCTACACCTTC.

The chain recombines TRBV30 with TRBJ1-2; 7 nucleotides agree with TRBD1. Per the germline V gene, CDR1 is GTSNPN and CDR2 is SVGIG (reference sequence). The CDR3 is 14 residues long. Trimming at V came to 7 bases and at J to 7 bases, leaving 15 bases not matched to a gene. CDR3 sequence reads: CASQDPHRGSGYTF. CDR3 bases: TGTGCCTCCCAGGACCCCCACAGGGGAAGTGGCTACACCTTC.